The 21 T cell receptor beta chains below were found in one sample sequenced in a study of T cell responses to AZD1222 COVID-19 vaccine. Profiling relied on immunoSEQ multiplex PCR, and the TCRdb table lists in-frame clones only, not all of them. In the table there are 95,000 to 120,000 clones, about 91% of which are singletons. The sample in question was peripheral blood, obtained 28 days after the second AZD1222 dose. The receptors were sampled from an adult who received the AZD1222 COVID-19 vaccine.

The V gene is TRBV4-3, the J gene TRBJ1-1, with 7 bases matching TRBD1. The CDR3 is made up of 14 amino acids. V dropped 1 base and J dropped 12; count of bases not matched to a gene: 11. Germline values: CDR1 LGHNA, CDR2 YSLEER. The CDR3 coding sequence is TGCGCCAGCAGCCAAGGGGGGCAGGGGGAAAATACTTTCTTT. Translated, it gives CASSQGGQGENTFF.

This clone has just a few counts. The genes are TRBV29-1 and TRBJ1-2, with TRBD1 matching 7 bases. Germline lookup yields CDR1 SQVTM and CDR2 ANQGSEA. The length of the CDR3 is 12 residues. V shed 4 bases, J shed 8 bases, and the junction held 7 bases outside the gene matches. The CDR3 reads CSVGGGQEGYTF. The DNA of the CDR3 is TGCAGCGTTGGGGGCGGACAGGAGGGCTACACCTTC.

This chain connects TRBV3-1 (or the pseudogene TRBV3-2) to TRBJ1-2; D is unclear. Trimming stripped 0 bases from V and 11 bases from J, with 10 bases between. This CDR3 comprises 12 residues. Germline assignment: CDR1 LGHDT and CDR2 YNNKEL (reference sequence). The CDR3 coding sequence is TGTGCCAGCAGCCAAGAGCGAGGGAGTTACACCTTC. Its translation is CASSQERGSYTF.

The chain is built from TRBV6-5 and TRBJ1-1, with D perhaps TRBD1 (6 bases). CDR1 is MNHEY, CDR2 SVGAGI, per germline. The CDR3 loop spans 14 amino acids. V dropped 7 bases and J dropped 0 bases, with 12 bases sitting between them. CDR3 coding DNA: TGTGCCAGCACGATACAGGGCTTGAACACTGAAGCTTTCTTT. Translation: CASTIQGLNTEAFF.

This chain uses TRBV25-1 with TRBJ2-7, with 11 positions matching TRBD1. The ends lost 3 bases at V and 3 bases at J; junction bases unmatched: 4. Per germline, CDR1 MGHDK and CDR2 SYGVNS. CDR3 size: 15 residues. CDR3 protein: CASSDRDRGDYEQYF. CDR3 nucleotides: TGTGCCAGCAGTGACCGGGACAGGGGGGACTACGAGCAGTACTTC.

This chain links TRBV7-9 with TRBJ2-7, with D unclear. The germline gives CDR1 SEHNR, CDR2 FQNEAQ (reference sequence). The length of the CDR3 is 14 residues. Trimming shortened V by 3 bases and J by 5 bases, and 14 bases separated the two germline ends. CDR3 sequence: CASSFALGMNEQYF. For the CDR3, the DNA is TGTGCCAGCAGCTTCGCCTTAGGGATGAACGAGCAGTACTTC.

V gene TRBV7-2 combines with J gene TRBJ1-2, with D possibly TRBD1 on 5 matching bases. The length of the CDR3 is 14 residues. V lost 5 bases, J lost 7 bases, and 17 bases lay in between. Germline V gene lookup returns CDR1 SGHTA and CDR2 FQGNSA. CDR3 sequence (DNA): TGTGCCAGCAGCCCGACTGAGTTGGGGGGTGGCTACACCTTC. It translates to CASSPTELGGGYTF.

This chain joins TRBV5-6 and TRBJ1-4; 8 bases line up with TRBD1. Germline CDR1 reads SGHDT; CDR2 reads YYEEEE. J was trimmed by 3 bases and V by 5 bases; bases with no gene match: 9. The CDR3 runs to 16 residues. The CDR3 bases are TGTGCCAGCAGTCGTCCCCCACAGGGGGCTAATGAAAAACTGTTTTTT. Translating gives CASSRPPQGANEKLFF. Full variable domain (missing parts from reference TRBV5-6 and TRBJ1-4): DAGVTQSPTHLIKTRGQQVTLRCSPKSGHDTVSWYQQALGQGPQFIFQYYEEEERQRGNFPDRFSGHQFPNYSSELNVNALLLGDSALYLCASSRPPQGANEKLFFGSGTQLSVL.

The chain is built from TRBV15 and TRBJ1-1; D call uncertain. CDR1 LNHNV and CDR2 YYDKDF come from the germline V gene (reference sequence). The V end lost 2 bases, the J end lost 1 base, and 11 bases lay between the germline ends. CDR3 length equals 15 residues. CDR3 region: CATSRTPGQNTEAFF. The CDR3 nucleotides are TGTGCCACCAGCAGAACCCCTGGGCAGAACACTGAAGCTTTCTTT.

The gene calls are TRBV19 and TRBJ1-6; a possible D gene is TRBD1 (6 bases). V lost 9 bases to trimming and J lost 0 bases, with 15 bases between them. The CDR3 runs to 16 residues. In germline, CDR1 is LNHDA, CDR2 SQIVND (reference sequence). CDR3 amino acids: CASTGSPSSYNSPLHF. The CDR3 DNA reads as TGTGCCAGCACAGGGTCCCCGAGCTCCTATAATTCACCCCTCCACTTT.

This chain links TRBV7-9 with TRBJ2-1; 14 nucleotides align to TRBD2. CDR3 length: 17 amino acids. V was pared by 0 bases and J by 7 bases, with 5 bases of the junction left unmatched. Germline V gene data show CDR1 as SEHNR and CDR2 as FQNEAQ (reference sequence). The CDR3 DNA is TGTGCCAGCAGCTTAGCGGGGACTAGCGGGGGTGGAAATGAGCAGTTCTTC. Amino acid sequence: CASSLAGTSGGGNEQFF.

The chain joins TRBV19 to TRBJ2-7; no definite D call. The V gene's germline CDR1 is LNHDA and CDR2 SQIVND (reference sequence). This CDR3 has 14 residues. V lost 2 bases to trimming and J lost 5 bases, with 13 bases between them. Written as DNA, the CDR3 is TGTGCCAGTAGTATACGGCCCTCGAGCGACGAGCAGTACTTC. Residues: CASSIRPSSDEQYF. Full variable domain (outside the CDR3, taken from reference TRBV19 and TRBJ2-7): DGGITQSPKYLFRKEGQNVTLSCEQNLNHDAMYWYRQDPGQGLRLIYYSQIVNDFQKGDIAEGYSVSREKKESFPLTVTSAQKNPTAFYLCASSIRPSSDEQYFGPGTRLTVT.

CDR3: CASSSGSAAYEQYF. The CDR3 DNA reads as TGTGCCAGCAGTTCGGGGAGCGCGGCCTACGAGCAGTACTTC. The rearrangement joins TRBV6-5 to TRBJ2-7; weak D call: TRBD2 (5 bases). The CDR3 has 14 residues. V was clipped by 4 bases and J by 2 bases, with 12 bases between them. Germline values: CDR1 MNHEY, CDR2 SVGAGI.

This sequence joins TRBV4-2 and TRBJ1-2; no firm D call. The CDR3 is made up of 16 amino acids. Germline-derived CDR1 and CDR2 are LGHNA and YNFKEQ. Trimming cost V 2 bases and J 6 bases, with 19 bases left between them. This chain's CDR3 is CASSQMNRGTANGYTF. CDR3 nucleotide sequence: TGTGCCAGCAGCCAAATGAACCGCGGAACAGCGAATGGCTACACCTTC.

The genes are TRBV28 and TRBJ2-6; D perhaps matches TRBD1 (5 bases). This CDR3 contains 15 residues. V lost 6 bases to trimming and J lost 0 bases, with 9 bases between them. Germline V gene lookup returns CDR1 MDHEN and CDR2 SYDVKM. The CDR3 loop is CASRGAYSGANVLTF. In DNA, the CDR3 is TGTGCCAGCAGAGGGGCCTACTCTGGGGCCAACGTCCTGACTTTC.

The chain links TRBV24-1 to TRBJ2-5; D tentatively reads TRBD1 or TRBD2 (5 bases each). Germline CDR1 reads KGHDR; CDR2 reads SFDVKD. This CDR3 spans 14 amino acids. Between the trimmed V and J ends, which lost 10 bases and 7 bases, there was a span of 21 bases. Here the CDR3 reads CATAYRDGKGTQYF. The CDR3 DNA is TGTGCCACAGCATACCGGGACGGGAAGGGGACCCAGTACTTC.

This clone was seen just once. The V gene is TRBV4-3, the J gene TRBJ2-6; 8 nucleotides line up with TRBD1. The junction had 8 bases not matched to a gene; V was cut back by 4 bases and J by 0 bases. This CDR3 has 18 amino acids. The V gene's germline CDR1 is LGHNA and CDR2 YSLEER. CDR3 protein: CASSPTGTGFSGANVLTF. The CDR3 coding sequence is TGCGCCAGCAGCCCGACCGGGACAGGTTTCTCTGGGGCCAACGTCCTGACTTTC.

This clone was observed a single time. The chain links TRBV7-2 to TRBJ1-3; D possibly corresponds to TRBD1 (5 bases). Trimming stripped 5 bases from V and 3 bases from J, with 17 bases between. CDR3 length: 16 amino acids. Germline CDR1 reads SGHTA; CDR2 reads FQGNSA. CDR3 amino acids: CASSPGQGLGGNTIYF. CDR3 coding DNA: TGTGCCAGCAGCCCAGGGCAGGGATTGGGTGGAAACACCATATATTTT.

The chain joins TRBV27 to TRBJ1-1; D is possibly TRBD1 (5 bases). The CDR3 contains 15 residues. Germline V gives CDR1 MNHEY, CDR2 SMNVEV (reference sequence). V was trimmed by 0 bases and J by 6 bases, leaving 14 bases between them. The CDR3 here is CASSLSMGVLAEAFF. CDR3 nucleotides: TGTGCCAGCAGTTTATCGATGGGGGTCCTGGCTGAAGCTTTCTTT.

CDR3: CASSSQGDTEAFF. The CDR3 nucleotides are TGTGCCAGCAGTTCTCAGGGGGACACTGAAGCTTTCTTT. J is TRBJ1-1 and V is TRBV12-3 or TRBV12-4; 7 bases agree with TRBD1. The CDR3 length is 13 residues. V gave up 4 bases and J gave up 3 bases; unmatched junction bases: 2.

The chain recombines TRBV6-5 with TRBJ1-1; 10 bases line up with TRBD1. The V segment lost 5 bases and the J segment 7 bases; nucleotides outside the gene matches: 7. Germline V gives CDR1 MNHEY, CDR2 SVGAGI. The CDR3 has 14 amino acids. The CDR3 bases are TGTGCCAGCAGTCGCCGGGACAGGGGTTATGAAGCTTTCTTT. Its translation is CASSRRDRGYEAFF.